This T cell receptor (beta chain) was found in a study of brain metastases from non-small cell lung cancer. Overall study results and limits: Metastases had sparse T cells but largely shared repertoires with primaries. T-cell infiltration was lower in brain metastases than primaries (P < 0.001).

This clone was counted a single time. Its cognate antigen is unknown. V was clipped by 5 bases and J by 13 bases; unmatched bases: 11. Germline V lookup: CDR1 SGHVS, CDR2 FQNEAQ. The CDR3 sequence is 14 residues long. Some clones are missing from TCRdb's copy, which holds only in-frame ones; the method was immunoSEQ multiplex PCR. The repertoire consists of fewer than 2,000 clones, with about 81% occurring once and the leading ten covering around an eighth. The material sequenced was primary lung tumor tissue. The V and J genes are TRBV7-8 and TRBJ2-1; 10 nucleotides agree with TRBD2. This TCR derives from a donor at least 40 years old with non-small cell lung cancer. CDR3 nucleotides: TGTGCCAGCAGCCTTAGGCTAGCGGGGGCCTCTCAGTTCTTC. Translated: CASSLRLAGASQFF.